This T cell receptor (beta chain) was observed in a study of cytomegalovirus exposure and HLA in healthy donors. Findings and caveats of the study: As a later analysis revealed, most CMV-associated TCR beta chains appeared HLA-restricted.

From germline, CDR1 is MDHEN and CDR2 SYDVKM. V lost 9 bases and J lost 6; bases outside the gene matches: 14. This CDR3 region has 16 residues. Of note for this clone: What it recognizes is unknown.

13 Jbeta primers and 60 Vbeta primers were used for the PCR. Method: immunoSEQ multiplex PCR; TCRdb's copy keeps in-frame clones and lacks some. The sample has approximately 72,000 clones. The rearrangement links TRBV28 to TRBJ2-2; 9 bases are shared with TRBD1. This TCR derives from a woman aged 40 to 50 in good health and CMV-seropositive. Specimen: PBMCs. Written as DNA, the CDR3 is TGTGCCAGTCGAAGCCCCGGGACAGGGCGGGCCGGGGAGCTGTTTTTT. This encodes CASRSPGTGRAGELFF.